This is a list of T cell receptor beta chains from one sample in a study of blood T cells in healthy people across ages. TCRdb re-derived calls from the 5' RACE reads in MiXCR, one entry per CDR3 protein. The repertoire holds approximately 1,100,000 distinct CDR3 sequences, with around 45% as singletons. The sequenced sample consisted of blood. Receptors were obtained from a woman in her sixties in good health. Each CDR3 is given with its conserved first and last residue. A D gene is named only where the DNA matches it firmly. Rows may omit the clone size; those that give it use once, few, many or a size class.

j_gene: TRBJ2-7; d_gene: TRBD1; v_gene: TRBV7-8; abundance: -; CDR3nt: TGTGCCAGCAGCTTAGGGGACAGGGGGACGTACGAGCAGTACTTC; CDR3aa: CASSLGDRGTYEQYF
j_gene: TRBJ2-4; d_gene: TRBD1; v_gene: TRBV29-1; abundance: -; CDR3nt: TGCAGCGTCGGACAGGGAACCAAAAACATTCAGTACTTC; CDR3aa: CSVGQGTKNIQYF
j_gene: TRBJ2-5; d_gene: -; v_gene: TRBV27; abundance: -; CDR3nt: TGTGCCAGCAGTTTCCAGAGGAGTGAGCAGTACTTC; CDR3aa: CASSFQRSEQYF
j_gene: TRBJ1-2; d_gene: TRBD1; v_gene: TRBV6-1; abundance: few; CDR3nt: TGTGCCAGCAGCGCAGGGGGCCGTGGCTACACCTTC; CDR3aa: CASSAGGRGYTF
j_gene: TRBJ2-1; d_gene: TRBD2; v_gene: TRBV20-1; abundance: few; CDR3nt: TGCAGTGCTAGAGTTTCTAGCGGGAGGTCCCCCTACAATGAGCAGTTCTTC; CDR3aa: CSARVSSGRSPYNEQFF
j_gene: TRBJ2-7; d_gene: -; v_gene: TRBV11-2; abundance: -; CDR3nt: TGTGCCAGCAGCCCACCCGACAGGGGGCATACTAGCGGGGTTCAGGCCTACGAGCAGTACTTC; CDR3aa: CASSPPDRGHTSGVQAYEQYF
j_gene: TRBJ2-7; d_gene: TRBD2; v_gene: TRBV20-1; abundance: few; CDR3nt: TGCAGTGCTAGAAGAGGACTAGCGGTAACCTACGAGCAGTACTTC; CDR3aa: CSARRGLAVTYEQYF
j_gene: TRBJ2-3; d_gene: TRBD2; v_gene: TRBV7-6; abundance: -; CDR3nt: TGTGCCAGCAGCTTTCGAGCGGGAGTCACCACAGATACGCAGTATTTT; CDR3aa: CASSFRAGVTTDTQYF
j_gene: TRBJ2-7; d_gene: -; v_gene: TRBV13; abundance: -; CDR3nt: TGTGCCAGCAGCTTAGAGATTGCGGGAAAGGGCTACGAGCAGTACTTC; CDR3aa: CASSLEIAGKGYEQYF
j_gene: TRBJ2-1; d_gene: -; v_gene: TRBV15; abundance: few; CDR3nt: TGTGCCACCAGCAGAGATTTCCGGGACTCGTCGTTCTTC; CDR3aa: CATSRDFRDSSFF
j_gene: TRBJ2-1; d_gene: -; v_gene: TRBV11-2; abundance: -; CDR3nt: TGTGCCAGCAGGGGACCGGGGGATGGGCAGTTCTTC; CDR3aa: CASRGPGDGQFF
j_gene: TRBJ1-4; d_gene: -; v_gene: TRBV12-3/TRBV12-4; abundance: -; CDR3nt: TGTGCCAGCACCGTGGTAGGGGAAAAACTGTTTTTT; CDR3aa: CASTVVGEKLFF
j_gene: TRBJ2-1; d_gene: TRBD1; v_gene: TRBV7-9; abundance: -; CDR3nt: TGTGCCAGCAGGTCACCGGGACAGCTCTACAATGAGCAGTTCTTC; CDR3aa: CASRSPGQLYNEQFF
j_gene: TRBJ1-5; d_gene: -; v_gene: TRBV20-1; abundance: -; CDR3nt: TGCAGTGCTAGAGGGGCAACTCGGGCCCCCAATCAGCCCCAGCATTTT; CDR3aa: CSARGATRAPNQPQHF
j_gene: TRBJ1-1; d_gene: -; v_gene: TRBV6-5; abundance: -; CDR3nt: TGTGCCAGCAGTTACATGGGAGGCACTGAAGCTTTCTTT; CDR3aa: CASSYMGGTEAFF
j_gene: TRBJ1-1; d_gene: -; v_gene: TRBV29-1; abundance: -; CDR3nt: TGCAGCGTTTCCGGGACATTGAACACTGAAGCTTTCTTT; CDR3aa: CSVSGTLNTEAFF
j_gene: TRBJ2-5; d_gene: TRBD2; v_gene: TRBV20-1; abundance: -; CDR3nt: TGCAGTGCTAGAGCTGGGACTAGCGGAGGAGAGACCCAGTACTTC; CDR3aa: CSARAGTSGGETQYF
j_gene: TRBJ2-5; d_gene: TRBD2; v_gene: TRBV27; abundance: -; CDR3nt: TGTGCCAGCAGTTTGGAGGCTCTGGGCGGGGGGGCAGAGACCCAGTACTTC; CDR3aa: CASSLEALGGGAETQYF
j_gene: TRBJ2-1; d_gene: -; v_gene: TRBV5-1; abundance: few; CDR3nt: TGCGCCAGCAGCTTGGGGGTTGGGGCTTTCGGTGAGCAGTTCTTC; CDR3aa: CASSLGVGAFGEQFF
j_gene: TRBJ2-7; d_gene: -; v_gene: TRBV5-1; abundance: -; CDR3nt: TGCGCCAGCAGCCCGGGGGGGACAGGTCCTCGTGAGCAGTACTTC; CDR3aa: CASSPGGTGPREQYF
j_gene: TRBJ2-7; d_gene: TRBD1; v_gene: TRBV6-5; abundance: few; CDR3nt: TGTGCCAGCAGTTACCGGGACAGGACTTACGAGCAGTACTTC; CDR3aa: CASSYRDRTYEQYF
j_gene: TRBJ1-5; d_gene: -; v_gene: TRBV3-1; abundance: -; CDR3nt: TGTGCCAGCAGCGGTGAACAGGGTAATCAGCCCCAGCATTTT; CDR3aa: CASSGEQGNQPQHF
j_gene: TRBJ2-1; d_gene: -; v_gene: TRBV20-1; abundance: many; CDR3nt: TGCAGCGCAAGGCCGTCGTACAATGAGCAGTTCTTC; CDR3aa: CSARPSYNEQFF
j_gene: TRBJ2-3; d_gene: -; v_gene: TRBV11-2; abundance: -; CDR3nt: TGTGCCAGCAGAACTATCCCGGGAGATACGCAGTATTTT; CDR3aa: CASRTIPGDTQYF
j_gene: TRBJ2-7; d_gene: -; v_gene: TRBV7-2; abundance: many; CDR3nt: TGTGCCTGCGGGACTGTTGGCTACGAGCAGTACTTC; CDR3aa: CACGTVGYEQYF
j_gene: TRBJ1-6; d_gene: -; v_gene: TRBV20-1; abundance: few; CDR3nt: TGCAGTGCTAGATGGGAGGGAGTAGCTTCGAATTCACCCCTCCACTTT; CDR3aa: CSARWEGVASNSPLHF
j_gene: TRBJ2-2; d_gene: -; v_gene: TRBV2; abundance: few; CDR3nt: TGTGCCAGCAATGTGGAGAACACCGGGGAGCTGTTTTTT; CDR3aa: CASNVENTGELFF
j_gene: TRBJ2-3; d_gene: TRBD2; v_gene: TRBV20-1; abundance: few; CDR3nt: TGCAGTGCTAAAGGGACTAGCGGATTCACAGATACGCAGTATTTT; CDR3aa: CSAKGTSGFTDTQYF